This TCR delta chain was recovered during a study of gamma-delta T cells after stem cell transplantation. V shed 0 bases and J 0 bases; nucleotides not matched to a gene: 10. The CDR3 runs 21 residues. CDR1 GEAIGNYY and CDR2 EKD come from the germline V gene. TCRdb applied CATT to the RT-PCR reads for clone calling. The sample contains approximately 14,000 delta-chain clones, roughly a third of which appear only once. The specimen sequenced was gamma-delta T cells. The rearrangement links TRDV2 to TRDJ3; TRDD3 aligns across 10 bases. This TCR derives from a human donor. It is not recorded whose cells these are; they may come from a transplant donor. Written as DNA, the CDR3 is TGTGCCTGTGACACCGCGGGACTTCTGGGGGATAGCTCCTGGGACACCCGACAGATGTTTTTC. It encodes CACDTAGLLGDSSWDTRQMFF.